A selection of T cell receptor beta chains follows, all from one sample in a study of T cells after yellow fever vaccination. A single record per CDR3 protein comes from TCRdb applying MiXCR to the 5' RACE reads. This repertoire shows just under 30,000 distinct CDR3 sequences, around 5% found once; its top ten account for over 40%. Sequenced here: CD8+ T cells sorted from PBMCs, sampled 10 days after the yellow fever booster vaccination. These receptors came from a man in his thirties or forties who received the YFV17D yellow fever vaccine. Both conserved end residues are part of each CDR3. The order of the fields is D gene, V gene, J gene, clone size, CDR3 DNA, CDR3 protein. The D gene is left open where the match is weak. Rows give clone size only sometimes, using once, few, many, or a class for an expanded clone.

TRBD2	TRBV6-1	TRBJ2-1	many	TGTGCCAGCATGATAGCGGGAGCGGATGAGCAGTTCTTC	CASMIAGADEQFF
TRBD2	TRBV12-3/TRBV12-4	TRBJ2-3	many	TGTGCCAGCAGTTGGGGACTAGCAAGTTCCACAGATACGCAGTATTTT	CASSWGLASSTDTQYF
.	TRBV25-1	TRBJ1-5	.	TGTGCCAGCAGTGATCAGGGTCTGAAGCAGCCCCAGCATTTT	CASSDQGLKQPQHF
.	TRBV12-3/TRBV12-4	TRBJ2-3	many	TGTGCCAGCAGTCTAACCAACCCGTACGCGGGAACAGATACGCAGTATTTT	CASSLTNPYAGTDTQYF
TRBD1	TRBV29-1	TRBJ1-3	many	TGCAGCGTTATGGGTACAGGGGGCCCGAGCTCTGGAAACACCATATATTTT	CSVMGTGGPSSGNTIYF
.	TRBV4-3	TRBJ1-5	many	TGCGCCAGCAGCCAAGATTACGGGGCTGATCAGCCCCAGCATTTT	CASSQDYGADQPQHF
TRBD2	TRBV7-2	TRBJ2-7	many	TGTGCCAGCAGCTTAGAGGGCACTAGCGGAACGTACGAGCAGTACTTC	CASSLEGTSGTYEQYF
.	TRBV7-6	TRBJ2-3	few	TGTGCCAGCAGCGCCCCGGAGTTCAGCACAGATACGCAGTATTTT	CASSAPEFSTDTQYF
TRBD2	TRBV24-1	TRBJ2-2	few	TGTGCCACCAGTGATTCCGATAGCGGGAGGGCGAACACCGGGGAGCTGTTTTTT	CATSDSDSGRANTGELFF
.	TRBV14	TRBJ2-2	medium-sized	TGTGCCAGCAGACGTATAGGCGGGGAGCTGTTTTTT	CASRRIGGELFF
TRBD2	TRBV7-9	TRBJ2-2	many	TGTGCCAGCATCGCTACGGGGACTAGTATTGGTGTCCCCGGGGAGCTGTTTTTT	CASIATGTSIGVPGELFF
.	TRBV5-1	TRBJ1-2	many	TGCGCCAGCAGCTTGGATCTGGATGGCTACACCTTC	CASSLDLDGYTF
.	TRBV6-5	TRBJ2-7	many	TGTGCCAGCACCTACGGTAGGGGAGCCTACGAGCAGTACTTC	CASTYGRGAYEQYF
TRBD1	TRBV24-1	TRBJ2-5	many	TGTGCCACCAGTTCATACCCGGGACAGGGGGACGAAGAGACCCAGTACTTC	CATSSYPGQGDEETQYF
.	TRBV6-5	TRBJ1-1	many	TGTGCCAGCAGTTACCCTGACGGGGAGGGGCGAAACACTGAAGCTTTCTTT	CASSYPDGEGRNTEAFF
.	TRBV29-1	TRBJ2-7	many	TGCAGCTTCAGGAGCATCAAGGACGGGCAGTACTTC	CSFRSIKDGQYF
.	TRBV23-1	TRBJ2-1	many	TGCGCCAGCAGTCAAGGGGGACGGCTCTACAATGAGCAGTTCTTC	CASSQGGRLYNEQFF
.	TRBV5-1	TRBJ2-7	many	TGCGCCAGCAGCTTCTCCCCGGGACGGCAAGCCTACGAGCAGTACTTC	CASSFSPGRQAYEQYF
.	TRBV20-1	TRBJ2-1	many	TGCAGTGCGAGGCTAACCAATGAGCAGTTCTTC	CSARLTNEQFF
TRBD1	TRBV29-1	TRBJ2-1	many	TGCAGCCTGACCGAGGGACAGGGAAACAATGAGCAGTTCTTC	CSLTEGQGNNEQFF
TRBD2	TRBV15	TRBJ2-7	many	TGTGCCACCAGCAGAGAAGGTGGACTAGCGGGAAACGAGCAGTACTTC	CATSREGGLAGNEQYF
TRBD2	TRBV6-4	TRBJ2-1	many	TGTGCCAGCAGTGACGGGGTTAGCGGGTACAATGAGCAGTTCTTC	CASSDGVSGYNEQFF
.	TRBV7-8	TRBJ2-1	many	TGTGCCAGCAGCTCTGATGGGTATGAGCAGTTCTTC	CASSSDGYEQFF